This T cell receptor (beta chain) came from a study of CD8 T cells in ankylosing spondylitis (dated by TCRdb to 2016 to 2017). For context, the study as a whole: The study set out to find disease-linked TCR variants by profiling T cell receptor beta repertoires in ankylosing spondylitis patients and healthy donors. The full study cohort comprised 25 ankylosing spondylitis patients and about a hundred healthy donors. Peripheral blood samples were taken, and synovial fluid was additionally collected from ankylosing spondylitis patients.

Taken from cysteine to phenylalanine, the CDR3 has 18 residues. Only CDR3 DNA remains: 54 bases, in frame from the first base. From the germline V gene, CDR1 is SQVTM and CDR2 is ANQGSEA. The junction shows trimming of 5 bases on V and 3 bases on J, plus 25 bases between the germline ends. This clonotype was found many times. Its antigen has not been determined. No base-level quality is on record; no much larger clone is a single base apart. Sequenced using an Illumina HiSeq 2500. TCR beta libraries were prepared by quantitative 5'-RACE with molecular barcodes. Regarding the original processing steps: A new computational method, built on a probabilistic model of VDJ rearrangement, was used to identify disease-linked TCR variants. TCRdb cleaned the public reads at Q25 with fastp, built clones with MiXCR and kept in-frame beta chains. Every entry covers one CDR3 protein and lists the most common genes and DNA from its rows. The authors' filters were not applied to this entry. The sample records 200,000 or so distinct CDR3 sequences, 20% to 30% of which are singletons. The leading ten clones occupy approximately 6.6% of the sample.

What the study reported, not specific to this receptor: The disease-linked clones had a CD8+ phenotype and were found at relatively low frequencies in peripheral blood. The disease-linked clones were reported to be significantly enriched in matched synovial fluid samples from ankylosing spondylitis patients. Blood from ankylosing spondylitis patients appeared to be characterized by a TCR beta motif composed of eight highly homologous amino acid variants. Some of the motif variants had been reported before in the synovial fluid and blood of reactive arthritis patients, a finding that suggests common disease-initiation mechanisms.

The sequenced sample consisted of blood, either unsorted or a sorted T cell fraction (not recorded which). The V and J segments used are TRBV29-1 and TRBJ2-2, with TRBD2 perhaps the D gene, on 7 matching bases. The receptor was derived from a male donor with ankylosing spondylitis or in good health (not recorded which). The CDR3 has the sequence CSVSEGGKKAFHTGELFF. The nucleotides read TGCAGCGTTTCAGAGGGGGGGAAAAAGGCATTTCACACCGGGGAGCTGTTTTTT.